These 6 T cell receptor beta chains came from one sample sequenced in a study of Ad26.COV2.S vaccination and SARS-CoV-2 variants. Noted treatment: roughly 20 received Ad26.COV2.S at low or high dose, single or two shots; about 5 received placebo; per-sample allocation not given. The study sampled participants on day 63 after the first vaccine or placebo injection. Only in-frame clones appear in the TCRdb table, and some are missing; sequencing was by immunoSEQ multiplex PCR. Of some 290,000 clones in the sample, 86% are singletons; the top ten hold around 2%. The sample here was peripheral blood, taken in a trial of Ad26.COV2.S vaccine versus placebo. The receptor set was obtained from a person between 18 and 65 years old who received the Ad26.COV2.S COVID-19 vaccine or a placebo.

The chain couples TRBV7-2 to TRBJ1-6; D unresolved. The CDR3 loop spans 14 amino acids. Germline V gives CDR1 SGHTA, CDR2 FQGNSA. The V end was cut by 1 base, the J end by 10 bases, with 11 bases between. The CDR3 spells CASSLGPDGSPLHF. The CDR3 nucleotides are TGTGCCAGCAGCTTAGGTCCGGACGGGTCACCCCTCCACTTT.

V and J are TRBV5-4 and TRBJ2-3, with a tentative D call TRBD1 (6 bases). The V and J ends lost 5 bases and 0 bases respectively, with 19 bases between them. The CDR3 sequence is 17 residues long. Germline V gene sequence: CDR1 SGHNT, CDR2 YYREEE (reference sequence). The CDR3 region has the DNA TGTGCCAGCAGGGTTCGACCCGGGACATCGAGCACAGATACGCAGTATTTT. Protein product: CASRVRPGTSSTDTQYF. Supplemented by reference TRBV5-4 and TRBJ2-3, the full variable domain reads ETGVTQSPTHLIKTRGQQVTLRCSSQSGHNTVSWYQQALGQGPQFIFQYYREEENGRGNFPPRFSGLQFPNYSSELNVNALELDDSALYLCASRVRPGTSSTDTQYFGPGTRLTVL.

The chain carries TRBV7-6 and TRBJ2-1, with D maybe TRBD2 (6 bases). Germline loops: CDR1 SGHVS, CDR2 FNYEAQ. This CDR3 is 12 amino acids long. V was clipped by 5 bases and J by 6 bases, with 8 bases between them. The CDR3 nucleotides read TGTGCCAGCAGCCAGCGGGTCAATGAGCAGTTCTTC. The encoded protein is CASSQRVNEQFF. The whole variable domain, remainder taken from reference TRBV7-6 and TRBJ2-1, is GAGVSQSPRYKVTKRGQDVALRCDPISGHVSLYWYRQALGQGPEFLTYFNYEAQQDKSGLPNDRFSAERPEGSISTLTIQRTEQRDSAMYRCASSQRVNEQFFGPGTRLTVL.

The genes are TRBV7-2 and TRBJ2-5; 12 bases agree with TRBD2. V lost 7 bases to trimming and J lost 2 bases; unmatched junction nucleotides: 2. The CDR3 totals 14 residues. Germline loops: CDR1 SGHTA, CDR2 FQGNSA. CDR3 coding DNA: TGTGCCAGCAACCTAGCGGGGGGGCAAGAGACCCAGTACTTC. Translated, it gives CASNLAGGQETQYF.

This rearrangement joins TRBV7-2 to TRBJ2-7, with 7 bases fitting TRBD1. Germline trimming cut 5 bases from V and 0 bases from J; bases unmatched to any gene: 19. The germline V gene encodes CDR1 SGHTA and CDR2 FQGNSA. The CDR3 loop spans 19 amino acids. DNA of the CDR3: TGTGCCAGCAGCGGACTCATAGGACAGGCAACTCAGGACTCCTACGAGCAGTACTTC. It codes for CASSGLIGQATQDSYEQYF.

The chain uses TRBV7-9 and TRBJ1-5; no clear D gene. This CDR3 region has 12 residues. Trimming stripped 2 bases from V and 5 bases from J, with 4 bases between. Germline loops: CDR1 SEHNR, CDR2 FQNEAQ (reference sequence). The CDR3 DNA sequence: TGTGCCAGCAGCTTAACGGATCAGCCCCAGCATTTT. Its protein product is CASSLTDQPQHF.